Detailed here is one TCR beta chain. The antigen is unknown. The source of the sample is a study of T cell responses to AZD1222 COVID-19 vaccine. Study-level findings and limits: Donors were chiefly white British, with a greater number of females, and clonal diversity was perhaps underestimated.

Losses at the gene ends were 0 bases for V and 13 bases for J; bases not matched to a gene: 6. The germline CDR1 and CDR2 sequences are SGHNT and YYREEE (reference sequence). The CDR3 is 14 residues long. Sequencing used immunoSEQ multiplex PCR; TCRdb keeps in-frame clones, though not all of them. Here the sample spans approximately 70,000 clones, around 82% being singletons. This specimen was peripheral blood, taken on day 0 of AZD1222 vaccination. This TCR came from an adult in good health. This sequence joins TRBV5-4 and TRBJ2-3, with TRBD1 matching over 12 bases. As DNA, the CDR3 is TGTGCCAGCAGCTTGGACGGGACAGGGGGCGCGAAGTATTTT. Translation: CASSLDGTGGAKYF.